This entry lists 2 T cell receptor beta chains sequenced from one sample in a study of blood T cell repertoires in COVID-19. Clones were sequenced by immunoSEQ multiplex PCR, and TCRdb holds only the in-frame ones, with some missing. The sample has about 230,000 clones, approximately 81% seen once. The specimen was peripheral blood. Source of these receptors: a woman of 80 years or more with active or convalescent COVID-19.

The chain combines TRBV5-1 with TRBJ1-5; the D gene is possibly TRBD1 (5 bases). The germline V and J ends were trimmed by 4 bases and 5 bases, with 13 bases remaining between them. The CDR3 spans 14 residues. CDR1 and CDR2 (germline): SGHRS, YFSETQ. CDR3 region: CASSKDTNDQPQHF. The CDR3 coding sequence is TGCGCCAGCAGCAAGGACACGAACGATCAGCCCCAGCATTTT.

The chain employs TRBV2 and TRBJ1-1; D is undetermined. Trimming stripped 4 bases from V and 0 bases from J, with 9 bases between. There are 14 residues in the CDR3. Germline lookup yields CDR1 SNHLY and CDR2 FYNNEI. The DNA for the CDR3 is TGTGCCAGCAGTGTGGAGGTGATGAACACTGAAGCTTTCTTT. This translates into CASSVEVMNTEAFF.